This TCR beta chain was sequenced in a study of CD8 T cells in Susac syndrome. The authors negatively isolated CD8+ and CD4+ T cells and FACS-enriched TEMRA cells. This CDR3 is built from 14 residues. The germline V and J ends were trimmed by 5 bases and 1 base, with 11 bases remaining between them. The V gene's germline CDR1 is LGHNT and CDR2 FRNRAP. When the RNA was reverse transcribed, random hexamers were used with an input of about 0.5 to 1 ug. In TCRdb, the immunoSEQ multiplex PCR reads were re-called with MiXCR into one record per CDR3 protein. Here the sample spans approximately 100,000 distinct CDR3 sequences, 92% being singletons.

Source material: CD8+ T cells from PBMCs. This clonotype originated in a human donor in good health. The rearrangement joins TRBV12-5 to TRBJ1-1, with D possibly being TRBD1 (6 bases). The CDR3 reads CASGLQGGNTEAFF. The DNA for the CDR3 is TGTGCTAGTGGTCTCCAAGGGGGGAACACTGAAGCTTTCTTT. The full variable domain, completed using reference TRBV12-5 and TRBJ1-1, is DARVTQTPRHKVTEMGQEVTMRCQPILGHNTVFWYRQTMMQGLELLAYFRNRAPLDDSGMPKDRFSAEMPDATLATLKIQPSEPRDSAVYFCASGLQGGNTEAFFGQGTRLTVV.